This T cell receptor beta chain was sequenced in a study of shared clonotypes between healthy human individuals. Across the whole study: There were three CD4 naive, three CD4 memory, two CD8 naive and one CD8 memory plates per donor.

Libraries were prepared by immunoSEQ multiplex PCR; TCRdb keeps only in-frame clonotypes and omits some of them. The sample yields 2 million to 3 million clones, more than 85% seen once. Study-wide results and caveats: The study's rarefaction showed incomplete sorted-subset sequencing despite large depth. The donor pool, a small one, limited the genetic and exposure-history diversity represented.

The CDR3 extends over 11 amino acids. CDR1 and CDR2 (germline): SQVTM, ANQGSEA. V lost 4 bases to trimming and J lost 9 bases, with 10 bases between them. In regard to this clone: Its cognate antigen is unknown.

The sequencing input was naive CD4+ T cells from PBMCs. Regarding subset: CD45RA+ positively selected. The receptor's source is a man aged 18-30 years in good health. Some clones in this sample may be carry-over from other donors' samples. The chain combines TRBV29-1 with TRBJ2-1, with unresolved D. CDR3 in DNA: TGCAGCGTTGTACCTAGAGGTGAGCAGTTCTTC. This encodes CSVVPRGEQFF.